This T cell receptor beta chain was retrieved from a study of blood T cell repertoires in COVID-19. Overall study: T cells, B-cell-depleted T cells, or PBMCs provided the cDNA or gDNA that served as material.

Profiling relied on immunoSEQ multiplex PCR, and the TCRdb table lists in-frame clones only, not all of them. Here the sample spans 200,000 to 250,000 clones, 88% being singletons. The length of the CDR3 is 14 residues. This TCR was recovered from a man in his 70s with acute or convalescent COVID-19. This chain uses TRBV21-1 with TRBJ1-5. TRBV21-1 is an annotated pseudogene. Specimen: peripheral blood. The CDR3 reads CASSKRGCNQPQHF. The DNA of the CDR3 is TGTGCCAGCAGCAAACGAGGATGCAATCAGCCCCAGCATTTT.